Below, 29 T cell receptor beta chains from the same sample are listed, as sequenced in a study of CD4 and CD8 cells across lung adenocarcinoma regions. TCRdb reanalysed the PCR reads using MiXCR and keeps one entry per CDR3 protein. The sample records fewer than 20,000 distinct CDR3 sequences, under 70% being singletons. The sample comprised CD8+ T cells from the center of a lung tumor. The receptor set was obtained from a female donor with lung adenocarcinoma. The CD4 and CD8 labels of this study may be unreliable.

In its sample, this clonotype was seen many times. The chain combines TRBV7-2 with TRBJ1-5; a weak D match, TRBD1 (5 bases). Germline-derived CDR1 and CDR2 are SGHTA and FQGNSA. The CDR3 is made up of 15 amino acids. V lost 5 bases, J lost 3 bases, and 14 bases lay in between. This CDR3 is CASSPTGLLNQPQHF. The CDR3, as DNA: TGTGCCAGCAGCCCGACGGGACTTCTCAATCAGCCCCAGCATTTT.

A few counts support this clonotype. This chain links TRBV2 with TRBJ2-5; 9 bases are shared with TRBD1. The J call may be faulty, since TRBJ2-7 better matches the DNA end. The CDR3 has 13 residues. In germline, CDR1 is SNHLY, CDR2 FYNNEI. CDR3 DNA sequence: TGTGCCAGCAGGACGGACAGGGGTTACGAGCAGTACTTC. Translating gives CASRTDRGYEQYF.

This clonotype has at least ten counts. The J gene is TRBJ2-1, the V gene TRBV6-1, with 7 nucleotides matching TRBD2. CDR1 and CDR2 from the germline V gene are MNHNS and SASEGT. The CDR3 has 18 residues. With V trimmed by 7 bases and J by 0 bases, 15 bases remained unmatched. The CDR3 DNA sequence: TGTGCCAGCATCCCTGGGGGGGGACCTATTAGCTCCTACAATGAGCAGTTCTTC. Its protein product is CASIPGGGPISSYNEQFF.

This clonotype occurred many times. The CDR3 region has the DNA TGTGCCAGCAGTGAAGCGCCCCAGCAGGGGACCCAGTACTTC. Protein: CASSEAPQQGTQYF. This rearrangement joins TRBV6-1 to TRBJ2-5; D may be TRBD1 (5 bases). Deletions cut 0 bases from V and 7 bases from J, with 12 bases between. The CDR3 runs to 14 residues. Germline V lookup: CDR1 MNHNS, CDR2 SASEGT.

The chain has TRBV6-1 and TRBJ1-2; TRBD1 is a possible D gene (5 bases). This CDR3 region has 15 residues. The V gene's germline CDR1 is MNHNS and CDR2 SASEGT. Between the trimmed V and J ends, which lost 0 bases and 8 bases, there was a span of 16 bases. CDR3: CASSEAGGGGGGYTF. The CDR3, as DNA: TGTGCCAGCAGTGAAGCGGGGGGGGGGGGGGGGGGCTACACCTTC.

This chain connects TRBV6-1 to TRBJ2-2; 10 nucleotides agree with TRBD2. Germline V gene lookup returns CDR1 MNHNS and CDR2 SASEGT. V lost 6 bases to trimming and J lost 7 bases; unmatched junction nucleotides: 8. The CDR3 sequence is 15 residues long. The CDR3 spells CASRPSGRAIGELFF. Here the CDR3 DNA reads TGTGCCAGCAGACCTAGCGGGAGAGCTATCGGGGAGCTGTTTTTT.

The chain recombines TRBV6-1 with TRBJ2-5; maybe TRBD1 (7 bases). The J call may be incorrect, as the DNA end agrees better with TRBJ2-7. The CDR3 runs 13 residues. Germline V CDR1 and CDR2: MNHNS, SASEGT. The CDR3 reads CASAEGTVYEQYF. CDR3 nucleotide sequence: TGTGCCAGCGCGGAGGGGACAGTTTACGAGCAGTACTTC.

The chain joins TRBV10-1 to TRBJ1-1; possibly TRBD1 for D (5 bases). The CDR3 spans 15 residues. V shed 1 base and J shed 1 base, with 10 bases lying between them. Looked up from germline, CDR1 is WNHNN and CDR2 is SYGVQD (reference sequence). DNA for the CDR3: TGCGCCAGCAGTGAGTACGGACACTCGAACACTGAAGCTTTCTTT. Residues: CASSEYGHSNTEAFF.

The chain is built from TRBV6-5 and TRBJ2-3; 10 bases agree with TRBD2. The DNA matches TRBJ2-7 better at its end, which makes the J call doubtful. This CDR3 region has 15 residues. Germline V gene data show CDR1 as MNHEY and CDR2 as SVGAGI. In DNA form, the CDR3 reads TGTGCCAGCAGTTTAGCGGGAGGCGGCTACAATGAGCAGTACTTC. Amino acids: CASSLAGGGYNEQYF.

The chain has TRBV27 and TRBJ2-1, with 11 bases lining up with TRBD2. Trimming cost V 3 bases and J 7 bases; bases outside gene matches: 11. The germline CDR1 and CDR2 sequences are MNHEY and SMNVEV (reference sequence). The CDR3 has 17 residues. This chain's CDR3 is CASSFLQLAGARNEQFF. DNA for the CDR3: TGTGCCAGCAGTTTCCTTCAACTAGCGGGAGCTAGAAATGAGCAGTTCTTC.

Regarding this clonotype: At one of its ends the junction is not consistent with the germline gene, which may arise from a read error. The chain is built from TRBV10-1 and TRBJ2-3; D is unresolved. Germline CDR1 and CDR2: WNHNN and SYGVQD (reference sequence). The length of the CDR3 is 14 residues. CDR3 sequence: CGSTEGLAKNTQYF. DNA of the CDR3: TGCGGCAGCACTGAAGGGTTAGCCAAAAATACTCAGTACTTT.

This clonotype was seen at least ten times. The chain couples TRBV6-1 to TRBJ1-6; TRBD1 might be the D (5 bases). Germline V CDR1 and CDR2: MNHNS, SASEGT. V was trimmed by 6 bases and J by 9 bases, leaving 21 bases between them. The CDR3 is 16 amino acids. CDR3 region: CASSPPSGGLGSPLHF. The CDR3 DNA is TGTGCCAGCAGCCCCCCGTCGGGGGGATTGGGTTCACCCCTCCACTTT.

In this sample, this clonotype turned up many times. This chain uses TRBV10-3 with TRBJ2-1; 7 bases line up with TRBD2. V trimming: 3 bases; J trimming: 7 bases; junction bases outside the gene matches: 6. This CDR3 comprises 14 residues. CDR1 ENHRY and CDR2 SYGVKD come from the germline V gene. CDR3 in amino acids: CAISDRQGGNEQFF. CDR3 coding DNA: TGTGCCATCAGTGATAGGCAGGGAGGGAATGAGCAGTTCTTC.

Here the CDR3 reads CAGGRDPETQYF. In nucleotides, the CDR3 is TGTGCCGGGGGCCGTGACCCAGAGACCCAGTACTTC. The V call is TRBV10-3, the J call TRBJ2-5; D perhaps matches TRBD1 (6 bases). Deletions cut 11 bases from V and 4 bases from J, with 14 bases between. The CDR3 extends over 12 amino acids. The germline V gene encodes CDR1 ENHRY and CDR2 SYGVKD.

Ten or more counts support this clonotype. In nucleotides, the CDR3 is TGTGCCAGCAGTCGGACGGGCAATCAGCCCCAGCATTTT. It translates to CASSRTGNQPQHF. The genes are TRBV6-2 or TRBV6-3 and TRBJ1-5; unclear D gene. CDR1 and CDR2 (germline): MNHEY, SVGEGT. The CDR3 consists of 13 residues. The V gene lost 5 bases and the J gene lost 2 bases, with 7 bases spanning the gap.

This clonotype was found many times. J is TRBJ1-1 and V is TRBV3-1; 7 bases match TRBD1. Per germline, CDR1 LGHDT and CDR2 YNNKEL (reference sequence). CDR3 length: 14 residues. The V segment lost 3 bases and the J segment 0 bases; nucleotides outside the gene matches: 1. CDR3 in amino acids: CASSQGQLNTEAFF. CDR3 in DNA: TGTGCCAGCAGCCAGGGACAGTTGAACACTGAAGCTTTCTTT.

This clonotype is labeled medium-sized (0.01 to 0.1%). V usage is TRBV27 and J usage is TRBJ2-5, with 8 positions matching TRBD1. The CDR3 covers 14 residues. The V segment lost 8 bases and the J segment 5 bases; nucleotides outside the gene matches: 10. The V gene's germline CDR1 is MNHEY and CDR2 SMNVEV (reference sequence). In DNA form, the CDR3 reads TGTGCCAGCGCTCCTTCCGGGACAGGCGAGACCCAGTACTTC. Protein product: CASAPSGTGETQYF.

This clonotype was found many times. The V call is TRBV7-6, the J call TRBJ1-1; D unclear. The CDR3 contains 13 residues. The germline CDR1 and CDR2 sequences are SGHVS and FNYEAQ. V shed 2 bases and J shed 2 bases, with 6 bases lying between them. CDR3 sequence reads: CASSLLSNTEAFF. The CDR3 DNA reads TGTGCCAGCAGCTTACTGTCTAACACTGAAGCTTTCTTT.

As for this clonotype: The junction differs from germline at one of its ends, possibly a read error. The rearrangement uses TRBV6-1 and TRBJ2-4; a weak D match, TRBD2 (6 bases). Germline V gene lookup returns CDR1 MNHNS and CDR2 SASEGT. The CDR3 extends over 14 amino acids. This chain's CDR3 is CGSSGEIAENIQYF. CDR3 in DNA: TGTGGCAGCTCGGGGGAGATAGCCGAAAACATTCAGTACTTC.

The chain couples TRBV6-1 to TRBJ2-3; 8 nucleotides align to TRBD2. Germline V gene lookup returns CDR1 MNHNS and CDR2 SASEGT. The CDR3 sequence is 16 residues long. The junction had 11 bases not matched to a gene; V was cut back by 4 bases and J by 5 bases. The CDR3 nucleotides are TGTGCCAGCAGTGGCCCGGGGGTAGCGGGGCAAGATACGCAGTATTTT. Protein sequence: CASSGPGVAGQDTQYF.

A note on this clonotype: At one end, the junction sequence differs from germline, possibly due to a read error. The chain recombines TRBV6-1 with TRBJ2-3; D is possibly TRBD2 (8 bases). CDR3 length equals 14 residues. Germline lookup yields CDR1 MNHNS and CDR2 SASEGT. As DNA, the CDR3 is TGTGCGAGCAGTGGGGGCGGGGGGACAGATACGCAGTATTTC. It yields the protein CASSGGGGTDTQYF.

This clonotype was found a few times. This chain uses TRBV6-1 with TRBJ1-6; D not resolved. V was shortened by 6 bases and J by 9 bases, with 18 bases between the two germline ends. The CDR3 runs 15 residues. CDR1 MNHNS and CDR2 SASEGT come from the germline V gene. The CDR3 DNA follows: TGTGCCAGCAGGCCCCGAGGCGAAGTAATTTCACCCCTCCACTTT. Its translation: CASRPRGEVISPLHF.

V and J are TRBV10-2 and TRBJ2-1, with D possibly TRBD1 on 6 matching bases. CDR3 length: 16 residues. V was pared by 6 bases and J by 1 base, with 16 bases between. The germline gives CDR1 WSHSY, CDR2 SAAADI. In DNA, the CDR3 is TGCGCCAGCAGCCACGGGGCAGGGGTGTCCTACAATGAGCAGTTCTTC. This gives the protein CASSHGAGVSYNEQFF.

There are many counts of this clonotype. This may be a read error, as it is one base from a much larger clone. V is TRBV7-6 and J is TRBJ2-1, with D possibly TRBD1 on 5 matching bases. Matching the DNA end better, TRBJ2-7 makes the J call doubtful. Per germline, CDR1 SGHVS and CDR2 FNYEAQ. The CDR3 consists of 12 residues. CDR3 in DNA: TGTGCCAGCAGCTTGATGGACAATGAGCAGTACTTC. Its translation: CASSLMDNEQYF.

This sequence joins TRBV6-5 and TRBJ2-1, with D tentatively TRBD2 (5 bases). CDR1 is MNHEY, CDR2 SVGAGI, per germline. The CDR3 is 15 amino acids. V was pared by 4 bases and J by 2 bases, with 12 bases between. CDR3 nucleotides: TGTGCCAGCAGTTCAACCGGGGTAGCCTACAATGAGCAGTTCTTC. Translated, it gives CASSSTGVAYNEQFF.

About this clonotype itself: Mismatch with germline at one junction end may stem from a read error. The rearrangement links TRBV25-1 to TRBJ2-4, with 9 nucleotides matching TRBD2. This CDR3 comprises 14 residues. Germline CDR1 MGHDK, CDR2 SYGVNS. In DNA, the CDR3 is TGTGCGGGGAGCGGGGGGCGAGACAAAGACATCCAGTACTTC. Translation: CAGSGGRDKDIQYF.

CDR3 sequence (DNA): TGTGCCAGCAGCCAAGGGAAAGACGGCTACACAAACACTGAAGCTTTCTTT. It yields the protein CASSQGKDGYTNTEAFF. The chain couples TRBV4-2 to TRBJ1-1; D uncertain. The germline V gene has CDR1 LGHNA and CDR2 YNFKEQ. V shed 1 base and J shed 2 bases, with 17 bases lying between them. CDR3 length: 17 residues.

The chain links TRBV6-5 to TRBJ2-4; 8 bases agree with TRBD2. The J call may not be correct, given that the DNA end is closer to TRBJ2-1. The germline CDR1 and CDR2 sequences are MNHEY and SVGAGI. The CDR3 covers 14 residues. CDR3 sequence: CASSSSGGTNEQFF. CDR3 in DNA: TGTGCCAGCAGTTCCTCGGGAGGGACCAATGAGCAGTTCTTC.

DNA for the CDR3: TGCGCGGGGAGTGGGGGCCGGGAGGCAGATACGCAGTACTTC. This codes for CAGSGGREADTQYF. The V call is TRBV10-2, the J call TRBJ2-3; tentatively, D is TRBD2 (7 bases). The DNA end favors TRBJ2-7, so the J call may be wrong. Germline V lookup: CDR1 WSHSY, CDR2 SAAADI. The CDR3 extends over 14 amino acids.